The following is a TCR beta chain sequence with its context. Its specific antigen is unknown. Nothing much larger sits one base from this clone, and base qualities are not available. The sample comes from a study of Ad26.COV2.S vaccination and SARS-CoV-2 variants (dated by TCRdb to 2020 to 2023). Background on the whole study: Vaccine-arm donors came from COV1001, a multicentre, randomized, double-blind, placebo-controlled phase I-IIa trial of Ad26.COV2.S in healthy adults. TCRbeta repertoire sequencing served as the tool for gauging how specific and how broad the SARS-CoV-2-reactive T cell receptors were following Ad26.COV2.S vaccination. Ad26.COV2.S was administered intramuscularly at 5 x 10^10 or 1 x 10^11 viral particles, either as a single shot or as two shots given 56 days apart. Trial participants were randomized into five groups of five, in which low-dose or high-dose Ad26.COV2.S was given once or twice, or placebo was given on both occasions. Blinding of investigators to trial group allocation was maintained during experiments and outcome assessment. The TCR-sequenced set comprised approximately 32 samples: approximately 19 Ad26.COV2.S vaccine recipients, 5 placebo recipients and 8 SARS-CoV-2 convalescent individuals. Beyond this particular receptor, the publication reports: According to the authors, total T cell responses may have been underestimated by the TCR breadth and depth analyses. The study lacked the statistical power to compare responses across vaccine doses or regimens. Compared with placebo recipients, Ad26.COV2.S recipients showed higher spike-specific TCR breadth (P = 0.0014). Vaccine and placebo recipients had similar non-spike TCR breadth, a finding consistent with the vaccine containing only spike. After vaccination, substantial breadth of spike-specific CD8+ and CD4+ T cell responses was reported.

The cysteine opens and the phenylalanine closes a CDR3 of 18 amino acids. Here the CDR3 DNA is all that survives: 54 bases in frame from base 1. V and J are trimmed by 2 bases and 0 bases, and the gene matches miss 8 bases of the junction. The germline V gene provides CDR1 SGHRS and CDR2 YFSETQ. TCRbeta CDR3 regions were sequenced with the immunoSEQ Assay. After extraction, genomic DNA underwent amplification by bias-controlled multiplex PCR, followed by high-throughput sequencing. The study's own analysis went as follows. To quantify the absolute abundance of each unique TCRbeta CDR3 region, sequences were collapsed and filtered. T cell fraction was estimated by normalizing TCRbeta template counts to usable DNA, which was measured by amplifying reference genes present in all nucleated cells. Repertoire TCRs were annotated as SARS-CoV-2-specific by exact matching of V gene, CDR3 amino acid sequence and J gene to a known reactive TCR set. MIRA supplied the reference SARS-CoV-2 TCR set, which was filtered for enrichment in COVID-19-positive ImmuneCODE repertoires so that public or cross-reactive TCRs were removed. Using the MIRA antigens, annotated TCRs were further analysed by specific ORF or by position within an ORF. Depth was the summed frequency of annotated unique rearrangements, while breadth was defined as annotated unique rearrangements over total unique productive rearrangements. TCR breadth was compared between groups using two-sided Wilcoxon rank-sum tests. TCRdb carries this immuneACCESS record with in-frame sequences only. Its versions omit some clonotypes, under half of them owing to an unresolved V gene in the studies checked, with the rest unexplained. Clonal size and the V and J genes are those of that table, whereas D and trimming came from the DNA. Counted in this sample were about 680,000 clones; more than 70% of them appeared once. Clones ranked in the top ten supply around 1.5% of the sample.

In light of the paper, this sample's treatment or condition label describes: approximately 18 received Ad26.COV2.S at low or high dose, single or two shots; roughly 5 received placebo; per-sample allocation not given. For vaccine and placebo recipients, the sequenced repertoires came from samples collected on day 63 after the first injection. Between 29 July and 7 August 2020, Cohort 1b enrolled 25 adults aged 18-55 years at one site in Boston, USA. Ad26.COV2.S was a replication-incompetent adenovirus type 26 vector expressing a prefusion-stabilized SARS-CoV-2 spike protein from the original Wuhan strain.

Recombination connected TRBV5-1 to TRBJ2-3, with 11 middle bases fitting TRBD2. This receptor was taken from a person aged 18-60 years who received the Ad26.COV2.S COVID-19 vaccine or a placebo. The sample here was peripheral blood, taken in a trial of Ad26.COV2.S vaccine versus placebo. The nucleotides read TGCGCCAGCAGCTTACCTTCAGGGACTAGCGGTAGCACAGATACGCAGTATTTT. The encoded protein is CASSLPSGTSGSTDTQYF.